The source of this T cell receptor beta chain is a study of T cell responses to AZD1222 COVID-19 vaccine. The protocol was immunoSEQ multiplex PCR, while the TCRdb copy is restricted to in-frame clones and leaves out a portion. The sample has under 90,000 clones; approximately 85% are singletons. This CDR3 is built from 15 residues. Trimming at V came to 5 bases and at J to 5 bases, leaving 10 bases not matched to a gene. CDR1 is SEHNR, CDR2 FQNEAQ, per germline (reference sequence). Whether given at about 4 or about 12 weeks, second doses were pooled. Study outcomes and limitations: Every sample of the repertoires postdated the peak T cell response.

Details on this clone: Its antigen is undetermined.

The chain is built from TRBV7-9 and TRBJ1-2, with TRBD1 matching 8 bases. The source was peripheral blood, collected 28 days after the second AZD1222 dose. The clonotype comes from an adult who received the AZD1222 COVID-19 vaccine. CDR3 nucleotide sequence: TGTGCCAGCAGCCTCCGACAGGGGTTAGGGTATGGCTACACCTTC. Translating gives CASSLRQGLGYGYTF.